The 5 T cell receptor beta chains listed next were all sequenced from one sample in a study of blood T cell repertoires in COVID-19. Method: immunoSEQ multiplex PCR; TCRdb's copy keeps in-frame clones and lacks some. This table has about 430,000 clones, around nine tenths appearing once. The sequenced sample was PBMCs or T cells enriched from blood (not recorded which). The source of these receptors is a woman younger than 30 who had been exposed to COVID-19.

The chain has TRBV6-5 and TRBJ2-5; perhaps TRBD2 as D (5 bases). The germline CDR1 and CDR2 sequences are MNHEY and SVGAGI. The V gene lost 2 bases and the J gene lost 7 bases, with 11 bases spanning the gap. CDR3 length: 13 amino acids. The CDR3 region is CASSYEGEGTQYF. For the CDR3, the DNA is TGTGCCAGCAGTTACGAGGGCGAAGGGACCCAGTACTTC.

The CDR3 DNA sequence: TGTGCCAGCAGTCTAGTAATGGCCGGGGAGCTGTTTTTT. It is translated as CASSLVMAGELFF. V and J are TRBV27 and TRBJ2-2; D unresolved. The CDR3 consists of 13 residues. The germline gives CDR1 MNHEY, CDR2 SMNVEV (reference sequence). Trimming took 5 bases from V and 6 from J, leaving 10 bases between them.

CDR3 in DNA: TGTGCCAGCAGTGAATACTATCAGGGGGGAGGGAACACTGAAGCTTTCTTT. Its protein product is CASSEYYQGGGNTEAFF. The V call is TRBV25-1, the J call TRBJ1-1; 7 bases align to TRBD1. CDR1 and CDR2 (germline): MGHDK, SYGVNS. The CDR3 spans 17 residues. The trim removed 0 bases at V and 1 base at J, leaving 8 bases unmatched.

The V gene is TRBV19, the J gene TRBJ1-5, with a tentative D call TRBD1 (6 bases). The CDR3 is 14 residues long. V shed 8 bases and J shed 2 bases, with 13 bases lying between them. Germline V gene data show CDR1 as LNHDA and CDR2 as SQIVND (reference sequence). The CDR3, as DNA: TGTGCCAGTCATATACAGGGAGGCAATCAGCCCCAGCATTTT. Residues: CASHIQGGNQPQHF. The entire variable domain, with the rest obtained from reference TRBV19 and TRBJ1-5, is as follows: DGGITQSPKYLFRKEGQNVTLSCEQNLNHDAMYWYRQDPGQGLRLIYYSQIVNDFQKGDIAEGYSVSREKKESFPLTVTSAQKNPTAFYLCASHIQGGNQPQHFGDGTRLSIL.

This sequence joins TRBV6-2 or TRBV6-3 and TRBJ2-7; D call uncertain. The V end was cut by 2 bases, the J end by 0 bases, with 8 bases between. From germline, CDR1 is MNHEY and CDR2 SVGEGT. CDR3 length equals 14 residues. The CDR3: CASSYARISYEQYF. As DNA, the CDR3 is TGTGCCAGCAGTTACGCGAGGATCTCCTACGAGCAGTACTTC.